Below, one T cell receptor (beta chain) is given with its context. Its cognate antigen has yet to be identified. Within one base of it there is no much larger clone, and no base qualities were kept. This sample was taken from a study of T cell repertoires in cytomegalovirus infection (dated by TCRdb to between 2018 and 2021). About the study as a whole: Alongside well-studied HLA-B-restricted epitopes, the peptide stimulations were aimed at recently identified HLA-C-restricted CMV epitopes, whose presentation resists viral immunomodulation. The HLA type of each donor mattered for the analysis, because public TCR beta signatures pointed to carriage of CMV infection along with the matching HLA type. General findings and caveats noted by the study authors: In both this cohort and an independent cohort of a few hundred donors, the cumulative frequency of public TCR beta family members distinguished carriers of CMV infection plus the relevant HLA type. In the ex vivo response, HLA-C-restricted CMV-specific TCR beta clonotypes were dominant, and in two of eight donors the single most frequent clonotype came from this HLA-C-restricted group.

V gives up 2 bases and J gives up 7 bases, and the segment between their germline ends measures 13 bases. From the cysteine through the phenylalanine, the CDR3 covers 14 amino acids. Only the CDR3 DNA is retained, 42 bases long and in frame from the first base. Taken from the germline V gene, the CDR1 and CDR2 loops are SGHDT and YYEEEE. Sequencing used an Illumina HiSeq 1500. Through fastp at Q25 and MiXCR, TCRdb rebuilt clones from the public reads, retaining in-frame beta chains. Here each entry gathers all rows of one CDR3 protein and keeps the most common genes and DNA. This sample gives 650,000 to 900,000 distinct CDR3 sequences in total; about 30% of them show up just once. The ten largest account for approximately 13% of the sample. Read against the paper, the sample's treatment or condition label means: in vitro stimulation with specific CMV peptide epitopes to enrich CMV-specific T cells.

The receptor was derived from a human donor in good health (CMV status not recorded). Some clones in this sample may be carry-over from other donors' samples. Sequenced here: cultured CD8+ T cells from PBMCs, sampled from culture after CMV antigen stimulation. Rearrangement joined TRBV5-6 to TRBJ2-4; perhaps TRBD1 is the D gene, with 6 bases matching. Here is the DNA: TGTGCCAGCAGCTTACAGGGAGAGGATAACATTCAGTACTTC. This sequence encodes CASSLQGEDNIQYF.